What follows are 30 T cell receptor beta chains derived from one specimen sequenced in a study of blood T cell repertoires in COVID-19. Some clones are missing from TCRdb's copy, which holds only in-frame ones; the method was immunoSEQ multiplex PCR. The data hold under 300,000 clones, with 85% observed a single time. Specimen: PBMCs or T cells enriched from blood (not recorded which). Source of these receptors: a woman between 50 and 59 years old who had been exposed to COVID-19.

In nucleotides, the CDR3 is TGTGCCAGCAAGGAAACCGCAGGTCGTACTGGAAACACCATATATTTT. Encoded protein: CASKETAGRTGNTIYF. The gene calls are TRBV6-6 and TRBJ1-3; no definite D call. There are 16 residues in the CDR3. Trimming cost V 7 bases and J 2 bases, with 18 bases left between them. CDR1 is MNHNY and CDR2 is SVGAGI in the germline V gene (reference sequence).

The V gene is TRBV7-2, the J gene TRBJ1-2, with 7 positions matching TRBD1. Germline values: CDR1 SGHTA, CDR2 FQGNSA. CDR3 size: 15 residues. Unmatched junction bases numbered 9, after V lost 4 bases and J lost 4 bases. The CDR3, as DNA: TGTGCCAGCAGCTCCACCGGGACAGCCTCCTATGGCTACACCTTC. Translation gives CASSSTGTASYGYTF.

V is TRBV7-2 and J is TRBJ2-2, with TRBD2 matching 13 bases. The V gene's germline CDR1 is SGHTA and CDR2 FQGNSA. This CDR3 spans 16 amino acids. V lost 5 bases and J lost 7; bases outside the gene matches: 7. The CDR3 here is CASSLGLAGVVGELFF. The CDR3 region has the DNA TGTGCCAGCAGCCTCGGACTAGCGGGGGTTGTCGGGGAGCTGTTTTTT.

This clone was seen only a few times. V and J are TRBV10-3 and TRBJ2-1; weak D call: TRBD1 (6 bases). Germline loops: CDR1 ENHRY, CDR2 SYGVKD. Trimming cost V 0 bases and J 6 bases, with 18 bases left between them. The CDR3 extends over 17 amino acids. CDR3 in DNA: TGTGCCATCAGTGAGTCGATGGGGCAGGGGCCCTCCAATGAGCAGTTCTTC. Translating it yields CAISESMGQGPSNEQFF.

The chain uses TRBV11-2 and TRBJ2-5; the match to TRBD1 covers 11 bases. CDR3 length: 16 amino acids. V was pared by 5 bases and J by 3 bases, with 8 bases of the junction left unmatched. In germline, CDR1 is SGHAT, CDR2 FQNNGV. CDR3 DNA: TGTGCCAGCAGCCCTCGGTGGACAGGGGGCAAAGAGACCCAGTACTTC. Amino acid sequence: CASSPRWTGGKETQYF.

This chain links TRBV11-3 with TRBJ1-1; D unresolved. The CDR3 is 13 amino acids. Trimming pared 2 bases from V and 3 bases from J, leaving 7 bases between. The germline V gene has CDR1 SGHNT and CDR2 YENEEA. This CDR3 reads CASSLHGDTEAFF. The CDR3 DNA follows: TGTGCCAGCAGCTTACACGGAGACACTGAAGCTTTCTTT.

The chain joins TRBV5-1 to TRBJ2-2; 7 nucleotides match TRBD1. J gave up 3 bases and V 3 bases, and 5 bases lay outside the gene matches. Germline CDR1 and CDR2: SGHRS and YFSETQ. The length of the CDR3 is 15 residues. The CDR3 here is CASSYEGADTGELFF. In nucleotides, the CDR3 is TGCGCCAGCAGCTATGAGGGGGCCGACACCGGGGAGCTGTTTTTT. The full variable domain, its missing parts supplied by reference TRBV5-1 and TRBJ2-2, is KAGVTQTPRYLIKTRGQQVTLSCSPISGHRSVSWYQQTPGQGLQFLFEYFSETQRNKGNFPGRFSGRQFSNSRSEMNVSTLELGDSALYLCASSYEGADTGELFFGEGSRLTVL.

The V and J genes are TRBV5-6 and TRBJ2-7; 11 positions match TRBD1. Germline-derived CDR1 and CDR2 are SGHDT and YYEEEE. The ends lost 0 bases at V and 3 bases at J; junction bases unmatched: 8. The CDR3 covers 17 residues. CDR3: CASSLAGQGAHFYEQYF. The CDR3, as DNA: TGTGCCAGCAGCTTGGCCGGACAGGGGGCACATTTCTACGAGCAGTACTTC.

The chain uses TRBV25-1 and TRBJ2-7; the D is unclear. Trimming left V 6 bases short and J 1 base short, with 13 bases between. Germline V gene lookup returns CDR1 MGHDK and CDR2 SYGVNS. This CDR3 spans 14 amino acids. CDR3 sequence reads: CASRATVPSYEQYF. The CDR3 DNA follows: TGTGCCAGCAGGGCAACAGTCCCTTCCTACGAGCAGTACTTC.

This clone has more than one count but fewer than ten. This rearrangement joins TRBV19 to TRBJ1-5, with 9 positions matching TRBD1. CDR1 and CDR2 (germline): LNHDA, SQIVND (reference sequence). J lost 5 bases, V lost 9 bases, and 11 bases had no gene match. The CDR3 has 15 amino acids. The CDR3 loop reads CASRDGDRDYQPQHF. CDR3 DNA sequence: TGTGCCAGCAGGGATGGGGACAGGGACTATCAGCCCCAGCATTTT.

This sequence joins TRBV5-1 and TRBJ1-2; TRBD1 agrees at 9 bases. V trimming: 2 bases; J trimming: 6 bases; junction bases outside the gene matches: 2. The germline CDR1 and CDR2 sequences are SGHRS and YFSETQ. This CDR3 contains 13 residues. The CDR3 sequence: CASSFDRGDGYTF. As DNA, the CDR3 is TGCGCCAGCAGCTTCGACAGGGGGGATGGCTACACCTTC.

V and J are TRBV15 and TRBJ2-2; maybe TRBD1 (6 bases). V lost 0 bases to trimming and J lost 4 bases, with 9 bases between them. This CDR3 spans 15 amino acids. Germline lookup yields CDR1 LNHNV and CDR2 YYDKDF (reference sequence). The CDR3 nucleotides read TGTGCCACCAGCAGAGAGGACAGAAGCACCGGGGAGCTGTTTTTT. Encoded protein: CATSREDRSTGELFF.

This chain joins TRBV7-9 and TRBJ1-1; 7 bases agree with TRBD1. There are 14 residues in the CDR3. CDR1 and CDR2 from the germline V gene are SEHNR and FQNEAQ (reference sequence). V lost 5 bases to trimming and J lost 3 bases; unmatched junction nucleotides: 6. CDR3 loop: CASSPRGPDTEAFF. The CDR3 DNA reads as TGTGCCAGCAGCCCGAGGGGGCCCGACACTGAAGCTTTCTTT.

The rearrangement joins TRBV5-1 to TRBJ1-3, with a weak D call TRBD1 (5 bases). Germline loops: CDR1 SGHRS, CDR2 YFSETQ. Trimming took off 3 bases at V and 6 bases at J, with 22 bases between the two ends. The CDR3 contains 17 residues. CDR3 sequence: CASSSKPQGSGENTIYF. CDR3 sequence (DNA): TGCGCCAGCAGCTCCAAACCTCAGGGATCTGGGGAAAACACCATATATTTT.

The chain employs TRBV28 and TRBJ1-2, with a weak D call TRBD1 (5 bases). CDR1 and CDR2 (germline): MDHEN, SYDVKM. This CDR3 is 15 amino acids long. Trimming took 3 bases from V and 8 from J, leaving 19 bases between them. The CDR3 nucleotides read TGTGCCAGCAGTTTCGGGCAGGGTGGTCTACAGGGCTACACCTTC. Translation gives CASSFGQGGLQGYTF.

This chain joins TRBV24-1 and TRBJ2-2; D gene ambiguous. Germline CDR1 reads KGHDR; CDR2 reads SFDVKD. The CDR3 sequence is 13 residues long. The V end was cut by 5 bases, the J end by 2 bases, with 5 bases between. CDR3: CATSAVNTGELFF. For the CDR3, the DNA is TGTGCCACCAGTGCGGTAAACACCGGGGAGCTGTTTTTT.

The CDR3 nucleotides are TGCGCCAGCAGCTTGGGCGCGGGGGTAATGAACACTGAAGCTTTCTTT. Translated, it gives CASSLGAGVMNTEAFF. This rearrangement joins TRBV5-1 to TRBJ1-1; D is perhaps TRBD1 (5 bases). CDR3 length: 16 residues. From germline, CDR1 is SGHRS and CDR2 YFSETQ. Trimming left V 0 bases short and J 0 bases short, with 12 bases between.

This sequence joins TRBV9 and TRBJ1-1, with D possibly being TRBD1 (6 bases). This CDR3 is built from 14 residues. V was trimmed by 4 bases and J by 1 base, leaving 11 bases between them. The germline V gene encodes CDR1 SGDLS and CDR2 YYNGEE. The CDR3 coding sequence is TGTGCCAGCAGCTTGTGGACAGAGAACACTGAAGCTTTCTTT. Protein product: CASSLWTENTEAFF.

J is TRBJ2-7 and V is TRBV12-3 or TRBV12-4; weak D call: TRBD2 (5 bases). V lost 9 bases to trimming and J lost 3 bases, with 15 bases between them. The CDR3 has 13 amino acids. CDR3: CARLRTGFYEQYF. CDR3 coding DNA: TGTGCCAGGCTCCGGACTGGATTCTACGAGCAGTACTTC.

This clone was counted a single time. The gene calls are TRBV4-3 and TRBJ1-4, with D possibly being TRBD1 (6 bases). CDR1 LGHNA and CDR2 YSLEER come from the germline V gene. Trimming removed 3 bases from V and 1 base from J, with 15 bases in between. There are 17 residues in the CDR3. CDR3 amino acids: CASSQVEGVETNEKLFF. CDR3 DNA: TGCGCCAGCAGCCAGGTCGAGGGGGTCGAAACTAATGAAAAACTGTTTTTT.

The table lists this clone with a count of one. The sample holds other DNA sequences that translate to the same CDR3. The J gene is TRBJ1-1, the V gene TRBV12-3 or TRBV12-4, with D perhaps TRBD1 (5 bases). The ends were cut back, 5 bases at V and 5 bases at J, with 9 bases in the middle. The CDR3 sequence is 12 residues long. The CDR3 sequence: CASSRGGTEAFF. The CDR3 region has the DNA TGTGCCAGCAGTCGGGGGGGAACTGAAGCTTTCTTT.

The chain uses TRBV6-1 and TRBJ1-4, with TRBD1 matching over 8 bases. The V and J ends lost 1 base and 5 bases, in that order; junction bases with no gene match: 6. The germline CDR1 and CDR2 sequences are MNHNS and SASEGT. This CDR3 comprises 16 residues. The CDR3 reads CASSEDEGQANEKLFF. CDR3 bases: TGTGCCAGCAGTGAAGACGAGGGACAGGCCAATGAAAAACTGTTTTTT.

This chain joins TRBV5-6 and TRBJ2-3; 8 nucleotides line up with TRBD2. The junction had 9 bases not matched to a gene; V was cut back by 5 bases and J by 4 bases. The CDR3 runs to 15 residues. Germline CDR1 and CDR2: SGHDT and YYEEEE. CDR3 DNA: TGTGCCAGCAGTTTTAAGCGGGGGAGATCAGATACGCAGTATTTT. Its translation is CASSFKRGRSDTQYF.

V gene TRBV27 combines with J gene TRBJ1-2; 11 positions agree with TRBD1. The CDR3 is 15 residues long. CDR1 MNHEY and CDR2 SMNVEV come from the germline V gene (reference sequence). V lost 2 bases, J lost 6 bases, and 5 bases stayed unmatched. The CDR3 spells CASSLRGQGADGYTF. CDR3 DNA sequence: TGTGCCAGCAGTTTACGCGGACAGGGGGCGGATGGCTACACCTTC.

V and J are TRBV19 and TRBJ2-1; weak D call: TRBD2 (7 bases). Looked up from germline, CDR1 is LNHDA and CDR2 is SQIVND (reference sequence). The ends were cut back, 7 bases at V and 7 bases at J, with 29 bases in the middle. This CDR3 spans 18 amino acids. CDR3 sequence reads: CASTMGGGAALRRNEQFF. CDR3 DNA: TGTGCCAGTACCATGGGTGGGGGGGCCGCTTTGAGGAGGAATGAGCAGTTCTTC.

V gene TRBV2 combines with J gene TRBJ1-1; possible D gene TRBD1, 6 bases. Germline V gene data show CDR1 as SNHLY and CDR2 as FYNNEI. The V and J ends lost 5 bases and 1 base respectively, with 11 bases between them. The length of the CDR3 is 14 residues. This CDR3 is CASSTDSRNTEAFF. CDR3 bases: TGTGCCAGCAGTACGGACAGTCGGAACACTGAAGCTTTCTTT.

This chain links TRBV30 with TRBJ1-1; D remains ambiguous. The germline gives CDR1 GTSNPN, CDR2 SVGIG (reference sequence). The CDR3 totals 13 residues. V lost 3 bases and J lost 3, with 11 bases in between. CDR3 protein: CAWSPTSYTEAFF. The CDR3 DNA sequence: TGTGCCTGGAGCCCCACGAGTTACACTGAAGCTTTCTTT.

This chain connects TRBV27 to TRBJ1-1; D not certain. The V end was cut by 2 bases, the J end by 1 base, with 14 bases between. The CDR3 spans 16 residues. Germline lookup yields CDR1 MNHEY and CDR2 SMNVEV (reference sequence). CDR3: CASSLRYRPQNTEAFF. CDR3 bases: TGTGCCAGCAGTTTACGTTACAGACCCCAGAACACTGAAGCTTTCTTT.

This chain joins TRBV30 and TRBJ1-1, with TRBD1 as a possible D gene (5 bases). The ends were cut back, 6 bases at V and 1 base at J, with 12 bases in the middle. CDR1 is GTSNPN, CDR2 SVGIG, per germline (reference sequence). This CDR3 is 13 amino acids long. The CDR3 here is CACRSRANTEAFF. The CDR3 nucleotides are TGTGCCTGCCGCTCCAGGGCGAACACTGAAGCTTTCTTT.

V and J are TRBV19 and TRBJ2-5, with 10 bases identical to TRBD2. V lost 3 bases and J lost 2; bases outside the gene matches: 3. The V gene's germline CDR1 is LNHDA and CDR2 SQIVND (reference sequence). The CDR3 is made up of 15 amino acids. CDR3 sequence: CASSIPSGGQETQYF. The DNA of the CDR3 is TGTGCCAGTAGTATTCCTAGCGGGGGTCAAGAGACCCAGTACTTC.